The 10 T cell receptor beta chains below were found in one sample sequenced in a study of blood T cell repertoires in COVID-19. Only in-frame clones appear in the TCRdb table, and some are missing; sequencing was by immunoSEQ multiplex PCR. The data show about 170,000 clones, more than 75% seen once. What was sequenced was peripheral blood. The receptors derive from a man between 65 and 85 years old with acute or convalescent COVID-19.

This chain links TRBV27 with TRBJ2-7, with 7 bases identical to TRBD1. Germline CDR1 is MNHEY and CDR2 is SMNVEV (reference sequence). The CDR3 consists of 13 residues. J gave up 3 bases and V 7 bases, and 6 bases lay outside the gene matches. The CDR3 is CASKRQGDYEQYF. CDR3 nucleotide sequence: TGTGCCAGCAAAAGACAGGGTGACTACGAGCAGTACTTC.

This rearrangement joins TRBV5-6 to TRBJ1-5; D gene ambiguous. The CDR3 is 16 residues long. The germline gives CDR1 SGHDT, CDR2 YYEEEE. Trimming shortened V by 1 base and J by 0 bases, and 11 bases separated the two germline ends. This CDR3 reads CASSLNGRNSNQPQHF. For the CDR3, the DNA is TGTGCCAGCAGCTTGAATGGCAGAAATAGCAATCAGCCCCAGCATTTT.

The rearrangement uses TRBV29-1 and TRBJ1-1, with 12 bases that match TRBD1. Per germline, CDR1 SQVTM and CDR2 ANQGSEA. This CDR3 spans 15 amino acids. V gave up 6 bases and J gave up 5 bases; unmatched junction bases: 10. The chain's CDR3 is CSVSGTGGAGTEAFF. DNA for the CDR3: TGCAGCGTGTCCGGGACAGGGGGCGCCGGAACTGAAGCTTTCTTT.

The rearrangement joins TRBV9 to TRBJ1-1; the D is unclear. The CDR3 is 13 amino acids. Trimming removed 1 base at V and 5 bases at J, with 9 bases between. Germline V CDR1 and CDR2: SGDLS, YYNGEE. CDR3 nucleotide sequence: TGTGCCAGCAGCGTAACCGGGAAGACTGAAGCTTTCTTT. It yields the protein CASSVTGKTEAFF.

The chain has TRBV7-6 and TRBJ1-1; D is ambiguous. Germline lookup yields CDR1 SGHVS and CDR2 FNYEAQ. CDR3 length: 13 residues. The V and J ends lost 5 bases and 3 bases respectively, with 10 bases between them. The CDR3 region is CASSQMLDTEAFF. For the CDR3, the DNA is TGTGCCAGCAGCCAGATGTTGGACACTGAAGCTTTCTTT.

The CDR3 spells CASSYRYEAFF. The CDR3, as DNA: TGTGCCAGCAGCTATAGATATGAAGCTTTCTTT. The chain recombines TRBV3-1 (or the pseudogene TRBV3-2) with TRBJ1-1; no firm D call. V lost 5 bases to trimming and J lost 7 bases, with 8 bases between them. This CDR3 has 11 residues. In germline, CDR1 is LGHDT, CDR2 YNNKEL (reference sequence).

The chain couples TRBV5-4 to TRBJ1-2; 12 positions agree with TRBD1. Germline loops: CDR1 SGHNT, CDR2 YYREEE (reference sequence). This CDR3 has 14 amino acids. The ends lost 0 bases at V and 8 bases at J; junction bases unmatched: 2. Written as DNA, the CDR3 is TGTGCCAGCAGCTTGGTAGGGACAGGGGGCGGCTACACCTTC. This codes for CASSLVGTGGGYTF.

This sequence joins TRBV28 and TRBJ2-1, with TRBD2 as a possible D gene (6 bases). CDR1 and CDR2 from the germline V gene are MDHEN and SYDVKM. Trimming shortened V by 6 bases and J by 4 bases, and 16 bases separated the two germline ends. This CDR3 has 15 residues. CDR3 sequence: CASSPGRGRYNEQFF. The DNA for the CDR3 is TGTGCCAGCAGCCCGGGTCGGGGGAGATACAATGAGCAGTTCTTC. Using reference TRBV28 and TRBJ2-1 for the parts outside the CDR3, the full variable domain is DVKVTQSSRYLVKRTGEKVFLECVQDMDHENMFWYRQDPGLGLRLIYFSYDVKMKEKGDIPEGYSVSREKKERFSLILESASTNQTSMYLCASSPGRGRYNEQFFGPGTRLTVL.

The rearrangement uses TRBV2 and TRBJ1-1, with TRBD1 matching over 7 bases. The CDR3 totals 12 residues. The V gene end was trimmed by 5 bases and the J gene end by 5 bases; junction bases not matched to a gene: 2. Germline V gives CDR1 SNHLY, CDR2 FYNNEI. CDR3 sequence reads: CASSLRGTEAFF. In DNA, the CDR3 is TGTGCCAGCAGTCTCAGGGGGACTGAAGCTTTCTTT.

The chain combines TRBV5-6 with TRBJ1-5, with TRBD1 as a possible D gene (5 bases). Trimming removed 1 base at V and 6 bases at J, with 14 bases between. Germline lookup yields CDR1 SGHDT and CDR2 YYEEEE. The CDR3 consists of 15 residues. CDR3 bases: TGTGCCAGCAGCTTGAATTCAGGAGGGGTTCAGCCCCAGCATTTT. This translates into CASSLNSGGVQPQHF. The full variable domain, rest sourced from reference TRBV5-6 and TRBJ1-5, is DAGVTQSPTHLIKTRGQQVTLRCSPKSGHDTVSWYQQALGQGPQFIFQYYEEEERQRGNFPDRFSGHQFPNYSSELNVNALLLGDSALYLCASSLNSGGVQPQHFGDGTRLSIL.